The rows below give T cell receptor beta chains drawn from one sample of a study of blood T cell repertoires in COVID-19. The data were produced by immunoSEQ multiplex PCR, yet TCRdb's version contains in-frame clones alone and is incomplete. Of about 200,000 clones listed, more than 75% are singletons. Sequenced material: peripheral blood. The receptors originated from a woman aged 55-70 years with COVID-19, enrolled during active disease. Both conserved end residues are part of each CDR3. A D gene is named only where the DNA matches it firmly.

j_call v_call d_call cdr3_nt cdr3_aa
TRBJ1-3 TRBV7-2 . TGTGCCAGCAGCTTTGAGGGGGTAGGAAACACCATATATTTT CASSFEGVGNTIYF
TRBJ1-5 TRBV7-8 TRBD1 TGTGCCAGCAGCTCCGGGACAGTTTATCAGCCCCAGCATTTT CASSSGTVYQPQHF
TRBJ2-4 TRBV27 . TGTGCCAGCAGTTCACTGAGGGCCAGCACTCAAAACATTCAGTACTTC CASSSLRASTQNIQYF
TRBJ1-4 TRBV5-5 . TGTGCCAGCAGCTCCCTCGGGACAACAACTAATGAAAAACTGTTTTTT CASSSLGTTTNEKLFF
TRBJ1-1 TRBV11-3 TRBD1 TGTGCCAGCAGCTTAGGAGGAGGGACAGCGAGAGGCACTGAAGCTTTCTTT CASSLGGGTARGTEAFF
TRBJ1-1 TRBV19 . TGTGCCAGTAGTATTGATGCCGGGAACACTGAAGCTTTCTTT CASSIDAGNTEAFF
TRBJ2-7 TRBV7-9 . TGTGCCAGCAGCCCGGCGGGACCGTACGAGCAGTACTTC CASSPAGPYEQYF
TRBJ2-2 TRBV11-1 . TGTGCCAGCAGCTTAAACAGGGGGGGGACCGGGGAGCTGTTTTTT CASSLNRGGTGELFF
TRBJ2-7 TRBV11-2 TRBD1 TGTGCCAGCAGCCCAACCGGGACAGGGGGCTCCTCCTACGAGCAGTACTTC CASSPTGTGGSSYEQYF
TRBJ1-4 TRBV11-2 . TGTGCCAGCAGCTTAGGGCTGAACAATGAAAAACTGTTTTTT CASSLGLNNEKLFF